This T cell receptor (beta chain) was captured in a study of T-cell reconstitution after alpha-beta-depleted transplantation in children. This CDR3 has 17 amino acids. The V and J ends lost 0 bases and 4 bases respectively, with 19 bases between them. Germline V CDR1 and CDR2: LGHNA, YSLEER. This clonotype turned up a few times. Preparation of the TCRbeta library involved a method that used unique molecular identifiers. From the PCR reads, TCRdb called clonotypes with MiXCR, one entry per CDR3 protein. The data show about 610,000 distinct CDR3 sequences, more than 9% seen once. This sequence was found in a human donor who donated a stem cell graft to a child with acute myeloid leukemia. The chain links TRBV4-3 to TRBJ2-7; D may match TRBD1 or TRBD2 (6 bases each). Sequenced here: PBMCs from the stem cell graft donor, sampled from the stem cell graft. In DNA, the CDR3 is TGCGCCAGCAGCCAAGATGAGGGGGGAGGCCTTCCTTACGAGCAGTACTTC. This codes for CASSQDEGGGLPYEQYF.